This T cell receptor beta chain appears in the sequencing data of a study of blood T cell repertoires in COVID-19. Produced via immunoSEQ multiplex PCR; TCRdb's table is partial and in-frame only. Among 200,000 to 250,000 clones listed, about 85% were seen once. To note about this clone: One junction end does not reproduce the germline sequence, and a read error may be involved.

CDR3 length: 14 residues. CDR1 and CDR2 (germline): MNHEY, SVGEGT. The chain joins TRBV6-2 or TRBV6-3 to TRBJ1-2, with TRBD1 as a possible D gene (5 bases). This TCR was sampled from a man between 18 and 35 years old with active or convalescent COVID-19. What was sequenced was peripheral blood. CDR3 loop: CASRYLGTFYGYTF. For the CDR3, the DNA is TGTGCCAGCAGGTACTTAGGGACTTTCTATGGCTACACCTTC.